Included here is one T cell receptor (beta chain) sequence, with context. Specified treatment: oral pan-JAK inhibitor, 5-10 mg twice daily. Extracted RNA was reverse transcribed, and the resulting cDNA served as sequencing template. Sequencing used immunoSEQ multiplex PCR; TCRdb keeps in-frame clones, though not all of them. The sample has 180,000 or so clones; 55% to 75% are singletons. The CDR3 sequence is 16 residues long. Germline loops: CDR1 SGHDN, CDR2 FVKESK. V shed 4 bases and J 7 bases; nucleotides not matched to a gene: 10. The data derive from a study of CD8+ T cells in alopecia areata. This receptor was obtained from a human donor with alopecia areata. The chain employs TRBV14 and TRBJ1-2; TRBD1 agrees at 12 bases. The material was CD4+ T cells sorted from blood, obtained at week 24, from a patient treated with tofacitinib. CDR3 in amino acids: CASSRRAGTGGSGYTF. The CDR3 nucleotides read TGTGCCAGCAGCCGAAGGGCCGGGACAGGGGGCTCTGGCTACACCTTC.